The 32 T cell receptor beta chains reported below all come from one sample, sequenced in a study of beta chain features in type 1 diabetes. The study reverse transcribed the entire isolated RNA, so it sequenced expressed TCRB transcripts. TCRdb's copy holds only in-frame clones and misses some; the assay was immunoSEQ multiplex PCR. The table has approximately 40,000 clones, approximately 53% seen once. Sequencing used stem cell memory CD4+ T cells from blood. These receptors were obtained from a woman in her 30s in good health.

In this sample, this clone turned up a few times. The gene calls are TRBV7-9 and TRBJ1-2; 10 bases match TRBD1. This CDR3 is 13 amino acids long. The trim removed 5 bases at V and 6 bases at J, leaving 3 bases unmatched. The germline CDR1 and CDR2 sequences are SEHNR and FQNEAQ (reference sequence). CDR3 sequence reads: CASSAGQGNGYTF. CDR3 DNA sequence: TGTGCCAGCAGCGCGGGACAGGGGAATGGCTACACCTTC.

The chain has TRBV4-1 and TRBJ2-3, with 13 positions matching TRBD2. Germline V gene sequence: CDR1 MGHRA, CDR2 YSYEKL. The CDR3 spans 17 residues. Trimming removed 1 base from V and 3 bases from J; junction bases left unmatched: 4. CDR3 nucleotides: TGCGCCAGCAGCCAAGTCCCGGGACTAGCGGGAACAGATACGCAGTATTTT. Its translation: CASSQVPGLAGTDTQYF.

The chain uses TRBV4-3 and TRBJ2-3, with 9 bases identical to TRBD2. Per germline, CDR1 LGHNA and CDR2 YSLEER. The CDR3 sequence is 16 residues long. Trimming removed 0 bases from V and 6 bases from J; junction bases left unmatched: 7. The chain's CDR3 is CASSQDLLAGTDTQYF. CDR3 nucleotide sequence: TGCGCCAGCAGCCAAGATCTTCTAGCGGGAACGGATACGCAGTATTTT.

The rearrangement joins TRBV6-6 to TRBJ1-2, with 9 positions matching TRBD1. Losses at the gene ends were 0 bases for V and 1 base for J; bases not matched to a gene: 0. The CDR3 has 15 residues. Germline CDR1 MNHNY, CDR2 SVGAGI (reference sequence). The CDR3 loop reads CASSYSGQGNYGYTF. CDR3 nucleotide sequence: TGTGCCAGCAGTTACTCGGGACAGGGTAACTATGGCTACACCTTC.

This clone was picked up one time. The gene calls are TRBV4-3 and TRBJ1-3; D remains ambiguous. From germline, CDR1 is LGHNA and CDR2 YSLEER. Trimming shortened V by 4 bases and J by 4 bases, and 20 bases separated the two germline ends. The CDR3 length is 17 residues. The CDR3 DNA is TGCGCCAGCAGCCGAGATGAGGCAACGGCGAGGGGAAACACCATATATTTT. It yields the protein CASSRDEATARGNTIYF.

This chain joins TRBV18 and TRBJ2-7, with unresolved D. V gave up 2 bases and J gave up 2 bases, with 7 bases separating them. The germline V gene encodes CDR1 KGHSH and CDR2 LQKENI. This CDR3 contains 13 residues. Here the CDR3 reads CASSPSPAYEQYF. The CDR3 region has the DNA TGTGCCAGCTCACCAAGTCCAGCCTACGAGCAGTACTTC.

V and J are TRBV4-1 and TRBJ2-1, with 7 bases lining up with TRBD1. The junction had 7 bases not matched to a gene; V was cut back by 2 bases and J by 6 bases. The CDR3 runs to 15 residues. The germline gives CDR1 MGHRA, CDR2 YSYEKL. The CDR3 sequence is CASSQPSRGSNEQFF. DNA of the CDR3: TGCGCCAGCAGCCAACCCTCCAGGGGGTCCAATGAGCAGTTCTTC.

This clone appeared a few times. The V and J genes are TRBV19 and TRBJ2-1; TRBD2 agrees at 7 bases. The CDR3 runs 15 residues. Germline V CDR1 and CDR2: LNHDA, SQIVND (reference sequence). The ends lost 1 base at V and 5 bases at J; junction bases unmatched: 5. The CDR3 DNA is TGTGCCAGTAGTATAGGAGGGACTATAAACAATGAGCAGTTCTTC. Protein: CASSIGGTINNEQFF.

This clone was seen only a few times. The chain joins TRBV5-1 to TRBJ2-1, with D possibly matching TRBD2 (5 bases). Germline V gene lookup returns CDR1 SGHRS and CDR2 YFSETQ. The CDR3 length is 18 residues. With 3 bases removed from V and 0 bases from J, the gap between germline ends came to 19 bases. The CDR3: CASSSGWGSRSSYNEQFF. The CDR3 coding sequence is TGCGCCAGCAGCTCGGGGTGGGGATCTAGGAGCTCCTACAATGAGCAGTTCTTC. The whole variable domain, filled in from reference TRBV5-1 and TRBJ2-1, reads KAGVTQTPRYLIKTRGQQVTLSCSPISGHRSVSWYQQTPGQGLQFLFEYFSETQRNKGNFPGRFSGRQFSNSRSEMNVSTLELGDSALYLCASSSGWGSRSSYNEQFFGPGTRLTVL.

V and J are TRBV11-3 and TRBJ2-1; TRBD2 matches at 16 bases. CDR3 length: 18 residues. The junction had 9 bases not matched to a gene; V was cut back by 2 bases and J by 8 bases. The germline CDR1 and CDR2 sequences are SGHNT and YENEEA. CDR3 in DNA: TGTGCCAGCAGCTTACAGGGACTAGCGGGAGGGCCTTGGGATGAGCAGTTCTTC. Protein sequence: CASSLQGLAGGPWDEQFF.

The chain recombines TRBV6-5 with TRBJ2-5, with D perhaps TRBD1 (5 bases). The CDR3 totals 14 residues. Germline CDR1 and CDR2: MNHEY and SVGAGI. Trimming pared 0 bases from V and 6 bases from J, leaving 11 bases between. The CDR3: CASSYSPGLKTQYF. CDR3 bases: TGTGCCAGCAGTTACTCGCCAGGGTTAAAGACCCAGTACTTC.

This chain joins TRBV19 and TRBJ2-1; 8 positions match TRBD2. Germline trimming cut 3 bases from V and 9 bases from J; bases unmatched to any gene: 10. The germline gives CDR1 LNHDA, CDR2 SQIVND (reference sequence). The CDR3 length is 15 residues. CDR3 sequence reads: CASSITGLGGGEQFF. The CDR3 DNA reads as TGTGCCAGTAGTATTACGGGACTAGGGGGAGGTGAGCAGTTCTTC.

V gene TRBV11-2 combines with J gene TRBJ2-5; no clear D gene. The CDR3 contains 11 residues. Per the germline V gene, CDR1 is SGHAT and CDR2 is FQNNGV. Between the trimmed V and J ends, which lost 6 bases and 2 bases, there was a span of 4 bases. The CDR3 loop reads CASRRQETQYF. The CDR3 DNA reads TGTGCCAGCAGGCGTCAAGAGACCCAGTACTTC.

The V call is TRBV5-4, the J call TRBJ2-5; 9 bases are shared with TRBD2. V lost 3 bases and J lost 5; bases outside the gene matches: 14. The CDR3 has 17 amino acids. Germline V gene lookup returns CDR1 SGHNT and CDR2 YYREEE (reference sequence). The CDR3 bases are TGTGCCAGCAGCTACGGGACTAGCTTCTCCCCCGGGGAGACCCAGTACTTC. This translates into CASSYGTSFSPGETQYF.

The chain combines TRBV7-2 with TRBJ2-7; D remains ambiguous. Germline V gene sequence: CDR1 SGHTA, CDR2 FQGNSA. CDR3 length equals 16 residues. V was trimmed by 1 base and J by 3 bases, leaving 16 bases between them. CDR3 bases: TGTGCCAGCAGCTTAGTCTCCCACCCCGAACTCTACGAGCAGTACTTC. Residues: CASSLVSHPELYEQYF.

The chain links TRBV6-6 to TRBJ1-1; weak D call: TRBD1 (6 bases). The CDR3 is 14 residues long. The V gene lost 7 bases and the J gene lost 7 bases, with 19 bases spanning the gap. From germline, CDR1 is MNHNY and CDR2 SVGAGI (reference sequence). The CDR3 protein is CASKVFRDTGEAFF. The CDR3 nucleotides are TGTGCCAGCAAAGTATTCCGGGACACCGGTGAAGCTTTCTTT.

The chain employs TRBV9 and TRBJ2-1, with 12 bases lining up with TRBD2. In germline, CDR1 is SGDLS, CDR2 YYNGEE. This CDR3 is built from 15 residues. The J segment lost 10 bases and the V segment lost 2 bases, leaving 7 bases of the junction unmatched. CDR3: CASSVRTSGMVEQFF. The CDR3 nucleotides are TGTGCCAGCAGCGTGAGGACTAGCGGGATGGTCGAGCAGTTCTTC.

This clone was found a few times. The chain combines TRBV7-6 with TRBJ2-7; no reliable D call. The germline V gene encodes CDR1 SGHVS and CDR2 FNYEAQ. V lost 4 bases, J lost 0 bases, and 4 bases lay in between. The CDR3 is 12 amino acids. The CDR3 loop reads CASSSSSYEQYF. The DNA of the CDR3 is TGTGCCAGCAGCTCTAGCTCCTACGAGCAGTACTTC.

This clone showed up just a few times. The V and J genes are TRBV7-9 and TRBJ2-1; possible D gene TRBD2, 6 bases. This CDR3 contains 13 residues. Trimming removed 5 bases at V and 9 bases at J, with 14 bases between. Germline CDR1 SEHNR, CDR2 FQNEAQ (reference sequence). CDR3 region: CASSGQRGTEQFF. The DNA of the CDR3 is TGTGCCAGCAGCGGACAACGGGGGACTGAGCAGTTCTTC.

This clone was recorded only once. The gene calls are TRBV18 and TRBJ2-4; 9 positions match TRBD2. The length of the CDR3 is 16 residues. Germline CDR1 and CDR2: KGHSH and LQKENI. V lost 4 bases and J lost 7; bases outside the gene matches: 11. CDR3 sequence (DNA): TGTGCCAGCTCACTCCTTAGCGGGAGTAGTGGGAACATTCAGTACTTC. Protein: CASSLLSGSSGNIQYF.

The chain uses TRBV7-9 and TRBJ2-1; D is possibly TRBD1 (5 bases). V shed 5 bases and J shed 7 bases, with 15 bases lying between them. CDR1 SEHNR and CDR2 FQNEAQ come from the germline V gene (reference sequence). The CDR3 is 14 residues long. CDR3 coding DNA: TGTGCCAGCAGCCCCCTGGGGCCACGGAATGAGCAGTTCTTC. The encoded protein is CASSPLGPRNEQFF.

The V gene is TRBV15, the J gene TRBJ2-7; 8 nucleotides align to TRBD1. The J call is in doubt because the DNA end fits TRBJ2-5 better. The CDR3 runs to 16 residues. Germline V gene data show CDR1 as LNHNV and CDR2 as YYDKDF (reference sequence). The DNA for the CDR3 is TGTGCCACCAGCAGAGGACAGGGGTTAATCGAGAAGACCCAGTACTTC. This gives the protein CATSRGQGLIEKTQYF.

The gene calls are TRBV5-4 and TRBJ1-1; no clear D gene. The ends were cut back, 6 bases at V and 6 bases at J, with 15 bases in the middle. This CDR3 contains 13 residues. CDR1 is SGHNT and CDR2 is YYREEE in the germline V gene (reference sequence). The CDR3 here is CASTLGSGAEAFF. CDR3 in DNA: TGTGCCAGCACCCTCGGGTCCGGGGCTGAAGCTTTCTTT.

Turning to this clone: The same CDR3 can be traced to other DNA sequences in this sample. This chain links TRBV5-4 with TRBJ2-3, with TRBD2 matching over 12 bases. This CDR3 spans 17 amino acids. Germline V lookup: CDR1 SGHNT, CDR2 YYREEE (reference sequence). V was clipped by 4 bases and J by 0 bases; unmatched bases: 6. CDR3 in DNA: TGTGCCAGCAGCCTGGGGCTAGCGGGAGGGAGCACAGATACGCAGTATTTT. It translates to CASSLGLAGGSTDTQYF. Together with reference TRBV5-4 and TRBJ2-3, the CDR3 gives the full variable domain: ETGVTQSPTHLIKTRGQQVTLRCSSQSGHNTVSWYQQALGQGPQFIFQYYREEENGRGNFPPRFSGLQFPNYSSELNVNALELDDSALYLCASSLGLAGGSTDTQYFGPGTRLTVL.

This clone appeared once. CDR3 sequence (DNA): TGTGCCAGTAGCACAACAGGGTCTGGGGCCAACGTCCTGACTTTC. This gives the protein CASSTTGSGANVLTF. The chain combines TRBV19 with TRBJ2-6; D is possibly TRBD1 (6 bases). V was clipped by 6 bases and J by 1 base, with 10 bases between them. The CDR3 runs to 15 residues. Looked up from germline, CDR1 is LNHDA and CDR2 is SQIVND (reference sequence).

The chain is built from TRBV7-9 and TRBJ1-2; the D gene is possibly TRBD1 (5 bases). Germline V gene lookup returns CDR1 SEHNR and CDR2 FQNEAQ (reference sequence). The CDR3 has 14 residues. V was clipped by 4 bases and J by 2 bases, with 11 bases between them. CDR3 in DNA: TGTGCCAGCAGCTCCGAGACAGCCAACTATGGCTACACCTTC. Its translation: CASSSETANYGYTF.

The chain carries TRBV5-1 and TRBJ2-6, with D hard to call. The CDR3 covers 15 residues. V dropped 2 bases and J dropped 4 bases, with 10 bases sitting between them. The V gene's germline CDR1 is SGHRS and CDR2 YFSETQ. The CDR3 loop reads CASSFALGGANVLTF. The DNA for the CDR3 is TGCGCCAGCAGCTTTGCTCTTGGCGGGGCCAACGTCCTGACTTTC.

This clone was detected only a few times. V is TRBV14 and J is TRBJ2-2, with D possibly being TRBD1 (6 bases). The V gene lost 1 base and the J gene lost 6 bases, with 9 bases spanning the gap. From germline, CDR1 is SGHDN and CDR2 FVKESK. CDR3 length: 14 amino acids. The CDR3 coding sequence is TGTGCCAGCAGCCAAGCCTGGGGGCCCGGGGAGCTGTTTTTT. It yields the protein CASSQAWGPGELFF. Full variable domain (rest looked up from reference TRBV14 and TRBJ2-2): EAGVTQFPSHSVIEKGQTVTLRCDPISGHDNLYWYRRVMGKEIKFLLHFVKESKQDESGMPNNRFLAERTGGTYSTLKVQPAELEDSGVYFCASSQAWGPGELFFGEGSRLTVL.

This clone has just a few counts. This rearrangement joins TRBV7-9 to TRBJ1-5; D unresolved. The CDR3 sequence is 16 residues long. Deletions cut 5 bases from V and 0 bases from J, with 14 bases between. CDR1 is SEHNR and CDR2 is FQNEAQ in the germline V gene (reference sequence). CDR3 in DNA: TGTGCCAGCAGCCTCCATAGGGAGGGTAGCAATCAGCCCCAGCATTTT. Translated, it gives CASSLHREGSNQPQHF.

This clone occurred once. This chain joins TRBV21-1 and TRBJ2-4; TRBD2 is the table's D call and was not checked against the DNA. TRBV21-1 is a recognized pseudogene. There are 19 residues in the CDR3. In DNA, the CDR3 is TGTGCCAGCAGCTCCTGGCGGGAGCGAGCTGGGATTACCAAAAACATTCAGTACTTC. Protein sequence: CASSSWRERAGITKNIQYF.

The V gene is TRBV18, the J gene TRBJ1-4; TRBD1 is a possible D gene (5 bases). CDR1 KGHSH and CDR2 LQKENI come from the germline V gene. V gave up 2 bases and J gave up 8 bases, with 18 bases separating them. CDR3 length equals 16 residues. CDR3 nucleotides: TGTGCCAGCTCACCATTCTCCGCAGGGTCGGGCGAAAAACTGTTTTTT. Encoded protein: CASSPFSAGSGEKLFF.

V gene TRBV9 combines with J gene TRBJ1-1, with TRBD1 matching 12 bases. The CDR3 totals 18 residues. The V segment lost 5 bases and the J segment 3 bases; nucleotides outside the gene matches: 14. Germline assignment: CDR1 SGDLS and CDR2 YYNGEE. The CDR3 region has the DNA TGTGCCAGCAGGGGGGGGGACAGGGGGCCCGTAGAGCACACTGAAGCTTTCTTT. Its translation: CASRGGDRGPVEHTEAFF. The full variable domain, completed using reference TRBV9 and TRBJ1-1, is DSGVTQTPKHLITATGQRVTLRCSPRSGDLSVYWYQQSLDQGLQFLIQYYNGEERAKGNILERFSAQQFPDLHSELNLSSLELGDSALYFCASRGGDRGPVEHTEAFFGQGTRLTVV.